These T cell receptor beta chains were read from a single sample in a study of T-cell memory formation after mild COVID-19. TCRdb reprocessed the 5' RACE reads via MiXCR and lists one record per CDR3 protein. This table holds a few hundred thousand distinct CDR3 sequences, about 17% found once. The sequenced sample was PBMCs or a T cell subset sorted from them (not recorded which). The receptors here all came from a man aged 18 to 29 who had mild COVID-19 (a few samples of this study predate the infection). Cell type and time point are not known. The CDR3 runs from the conserved cysteine through the conserved F or W. A D gene is named only where the DNA matches it firmly. The size entry is marked missing in some rows and otherwise reads once, few, many or a size class.

D gene	V gene	J gene	clone size	CDR3 protein	CDR3 DNA
-	TRBV5-6	TRBJ2-2	-	CASSVTRVFGELFF	TGTGCCAGCAGCGTGACACGGGTTTTCGGGGAGCTGTTTTTT
TRBD2	TRBV6-5	TRBJ2-7	-	CASSSSGPYEQYF	TGTGCCAGCAGTTCTAGCGGTCCCTACGAGCAGTACTTC
-	TRBV7-6	TRBJ1-6	many	CASSAMIRDNSPLHF	TGTGCCAGCAGCGCCATGATAAGGGACAATTCACCCCTCCACTTT
-	TRBV12-3/TRBV12-4	TRBJ2-1	few	CASSLANGDEQFF	TGTGCCAGCAGTTTAGCTAATGGGGATGAGCAGTTCTTC
-	TRBV4-1	TRBJ2-2	-	CASSRLRETGELFF	TGCGCCAGCAGCCGCCTAAGAGAAACCGGGGAGCTGTTTTTT
-	TRBV24-1	TRBJ2-7	-	CATSPGTLNEQYF	TGTGCCACCAGCCCCGGGACTCTCAACGAGCAGTACTTC
-	TRBV4-1	TRBJ2-7	-	CASSQGSSSYEQYF	TGCGCCAGCAGCCAAGGGAGCTCCTCCTACGAGCAGTACTTC
TRBD2	TRBV7-2	TRBJ2-1	-	CASRLAGGPNEQFF	TGTGCCAGCAGACTAGCGGGGGGGCCCAATGAGCAGTTCTTC
-	TRBV5-8	TRBJ2-3	few	CASSPTVADTQYF	TGTGCCAGCAGCCCCACGGTTGCAGATACGCAGTATTTT
TRBD1	TRBV20-1	TRBJ1-1	few	CSASRDSNTEAFF	TGCAGTGCTAGCCGGGACAGCAACACTGAAGCTTTCTTT
-	TRBV5-1	TRBJ1-2	few	CASSLVGGSEYGYTF	TGCGCCAGCAGCTTGGTTGGGGGATCAGAGTATGGCTACACCTTC
-	TRBV10-3	TRBJ2-3	few	CAISEGGGDADTQYF	TGTGCCATCAGTGAAGGGGGGGGCGATGCAGATACGCAGTATTTT
TRBD1	TRBV7-2	TRBJ1-5	-	CASSRDRGPNQPQHF	TGTGCCAGCAGCAGGGACAGGGGGCCCAATCAGCCCCAGCATTTT
TRBD2	TRBV6-2/TRBV6-3	TRBJ2-3	few	CASLTSGGSPDTQYF	TGTGCCAGCCTAACTAGCGGGGGTTCTCCGGATACGCAGTATTTT
-	TRBV5-5	TRBJ1-6	-	CASSPDRYSPLHF	TGTGCCAGCAGCCCGGACAGATATTCACCCCTCCACTTT
-	TRBV4-1	TRBJ2-7	few	CASSPWGGSYEQYF	TGCGCCAGCAGCCCCTGGGGCGGCTCCTACGAGCAGTACTTC
TRBD1	TRBV9	TRBJ1-2	few	CASSATGTGNGYTF	TGTGCCAGCAGCGCAACCGGGACAGGCAATGGCTACACCTTC
-	TRBV25-1	TRBJ1-6	few	CASSEQGYNSPLHF	TGTGCCAGCAGTGAACAGGGTTATAATTCACCCCTCCACTTT
TRBD2	TRBV29-1	TRBJ2-5	-	CSVERGGRVQETQYF	TGCAGCGTTGAGCGGGGGGGCCGGGTACAAGAGACCCAGTACTTC
-	TRBV4-3	TRBJ2-7	few	CASSTLVSHEQYF	TGCGCCAGCAGCACACTAGTTTCCCACGAGCAGTACTTC
-	TRBV6-5	TRBJ1-4	few	CASKGRGAVGYEKLFF	TGTGCCAGCAAGGGTAGGGGGGCCGTCGGGTATGAAAAACTGTTTTTT
-	TRBV7-2	TRBJ2-5	-	CASTAWARETQYF	TGTGCCAGCACTGCCTGGGCCCGGGAGACCCAGTACTTC
-	TRBV18	TRBJ2-3	-	CASSRGASTDTQYF	TGTGCCAGCTCACGGGGTGCTAGCACAGATACGCAGTATTTT
-	TRBV5-1	TRBJ2-7	many	CASSFRDGQAYEQYF	TGCGCCAGCAGCTTCCGTGACGGACAAGCCTACGAGCAGTACTTC
-	TRBV6-2/TRBV6-3	TRBJ2-2	few	CASRQGGTTGELFF	TGTGCCAGCAGGCAAGGGGGGACCACCGGGGAGCTGTTTTTT
-	TRBV5-4	TRBJ1-1	-	CASRRDSYTEAFF	TGTGCCAGCAGAAGGGATTCCTACACTGAAGCTTTCTTT
-	TRBV7-2	TRBJ2-5	-	CASSGTPTGQETQYF	TGTGCCAGCAGCGGAACCCCAACCGGCCAAGAGACCCAGTACTTC
-	TRBV7-9	TRBJ1-5	few	CASSPEGGGLNQPQHF	TGTGCCAGCAGCCCCGAGGGTGGGGGTCTCAATCAGCCCCAGCATTTT
TRBD1	TRBV5-1	TRBJ2-3	few	CASSPYRGADTQYF	TGCGCCAGCAGCCCGTACAGGGGGGCAGATACGCAGTATTTT
-	TRBV24-1	TRBJ1-2	many	CATSDSDRPNYGYTF	TGTGCCACCAGTGATTCGGACAGACCTAACTATGGCTACACCTTC
-	TRBV6-6	TRBJ2-7	-	CASSSIDTSYEQYF	TGTGCCAGCAGTTCCATCGATACGTCCTACGAGCAGTACTTC
-	TRBV7-3	TRBJ2-3	few	CASSPIGGTDTQYF	TGTGCCAGCAGCCCGATTGGAGGCACAGATACGCAGTATTTT
-	TRBV6-5	TRBJ1-3	-	CASIGMPGNTIYF	TGTGCCAGCATTGGAATGCCTGGAAACACCATATATTTT
-	TRBV20-1	TRBJ2-3	-	CSAQGTSGQYF	TGCAGTGCTCAGGGGACGTCTGGGCAGTATTTT
-	TRBV5-1	TRBJ2-2	-	CASSLTLRATNTGELFF	TGCGCCAGCAGCTTGACCCTAAGGGCGACGAACACCGGGGAGCTGTTTTTT
-	TRBV5-1	TRBJ2-1	-	CASSLEAGALYNEQFF	TGCGCCAGCAGCTTGGAGGCCGGGGCGCTCTACAATGAGCAGTTCTTC
-	TRBV7-2	TRBJ2-3	few	CASRLRVGSDTQYF	TGTGCCAGCCGCTTACGGGTTGGCTCGGATACGCAGTATTTT
TRBD2	TRBV7-2	TRBJ2-3	-	CASSRESSGAFTDTQYF	TGTGCCAGCAGCAGAGAATCTAGCGGGGCCTTCACAGATACGCAGTATTTT
-	TRBV6-6	TRBJ1-1	-	CASSPPGETEAFF	TGTGCCAGCAGCCCCCCCGGGGAAACTGAAGCTTTCTTT
-	TRBV7-2	TRBJ2-7	-	CASSLVRGHSYEQYF	TGTGCCAGCAGCTTAGTTCGGGGCCACTCCTACGAGCAGTACTTC
TRBD2	TRBV6-5	TRBJ2-3	few	CASRSGLAGIAQEYF	TGTGCCAGCAGATCCGGACTAGCGGGGATCGCACAGGAGTATTTT
TRBD1	TRBV30	TRBJ1-2	-	CAWTLRDRYGYTF	TGTGCCTGGACGTTGAGGGACAGATATGGCTACACCTTC
-	TRBV5-1	TRBJ2-1	few	CASSPRGNLAEEQFF	TGCGCCAGCAGCCCCAGGGGGAACCTAGCGGAGGAGCAGTTCTTC
-	TRBV27	TRBJ2-5	few	CASTTFGVETQYF	TGTGCCAGCACCACCTTCGGGGTGGAGACCCAGTACTTC
TRBD1	TRBV10-2	TRBJ1-1	-	CASSERDRVVTTEAFF	TGCGCCAGCAGTGAGCGGGACAGGGTAGTCACCACTGAAGCTTTCTTT
-	TRBV5-1	TRBJ2-7	-	CASSLDGFTYEQYF	TGCGCCAGCAGCTTGGATGGCTTCACCTACGAGCAGTACTTC
-	TRBV30	TRBJ2-2	few	CAWSAGTGSTGELFF	TGTGCCTGGAGTGCGGGGACGGGAAGCACCGGGGAGCTGTTTTTT